This TCR beta chain was recorded in a study of T cells in localized non-small cell lung cancer. General study findings and limits: One tumor region alone was sequenced, and heterogeneity therefore remains possible. An association was observed between higher blood T cell density and longer overall survival. Of the top 100 tumor clones, median roughly 53 were in adjacent lung, over 25 among its top 100. The highest T cell clonality was in uninvolved adjacent lung, above tumor.

With respect to this clone: What it recognizes is unknown.

Method: immunoSEQ multiplex PCR; TCRdb's copy keeps in-frame clones and lacks some. The table includes 100,000 or so clones, approximately 91% detected once. The CDR3 is made up of 17 amino acids. V trimming: 1 base; J trimming: 4 bases; junction bases outside the gene matches: 11. Germline assignment: CDR1 SGHVS and CDR2 FQNEAQ. The input for sequencing was PBMCs, taken before any cancer treatment. The V and J genes are TRBV7-8 and TRBJ2-7; TRBD2 matches at 9 bases. The sequence derives from a woman between 35 and 75 years old with stage II squamous cell lung carcinoma. This chain's CDR3 is CASSLVQTASGTYEQYF. The CDR3 nucleotides read TGTGCCAGCAGCTTAGTTCAGACGGCTAGCGGGACGTACGAGCAGTACTTC.